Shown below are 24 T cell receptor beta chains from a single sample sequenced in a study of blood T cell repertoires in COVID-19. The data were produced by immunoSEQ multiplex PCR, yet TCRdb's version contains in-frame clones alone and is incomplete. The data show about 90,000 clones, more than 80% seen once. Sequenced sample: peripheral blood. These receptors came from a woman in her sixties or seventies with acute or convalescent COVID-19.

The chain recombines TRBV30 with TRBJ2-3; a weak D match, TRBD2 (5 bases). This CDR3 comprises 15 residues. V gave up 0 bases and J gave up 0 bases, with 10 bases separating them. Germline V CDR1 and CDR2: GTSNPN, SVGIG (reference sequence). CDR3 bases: TGTGCCTGGAGTGTACAGAGCGGTAGCACAGATACGCAGTATTTT. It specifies CAWSVQSGSTDTQYF.

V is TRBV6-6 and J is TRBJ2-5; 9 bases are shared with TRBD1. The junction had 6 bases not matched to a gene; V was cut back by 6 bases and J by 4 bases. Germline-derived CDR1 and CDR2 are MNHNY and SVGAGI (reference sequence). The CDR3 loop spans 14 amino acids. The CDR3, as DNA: TGTGCCAGCAGCCGGGACAGGGTTTCAGAGACCCAGTACTTC. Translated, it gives CASSRDRVSETQYF.

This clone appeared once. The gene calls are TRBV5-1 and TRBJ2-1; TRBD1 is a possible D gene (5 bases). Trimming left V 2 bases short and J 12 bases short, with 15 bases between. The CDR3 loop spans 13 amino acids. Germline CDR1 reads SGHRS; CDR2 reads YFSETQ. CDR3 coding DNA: TGCGCCAGCAGCTTAATACAGGACCTTGGGCAGTTCTTC. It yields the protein CASSLIQDLGQFF.

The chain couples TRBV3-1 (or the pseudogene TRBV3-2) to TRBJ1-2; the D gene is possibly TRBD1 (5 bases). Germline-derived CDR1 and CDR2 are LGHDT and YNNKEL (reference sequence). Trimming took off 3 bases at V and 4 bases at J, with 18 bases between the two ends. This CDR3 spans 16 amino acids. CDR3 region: CASSHVSSQGGYGYTF. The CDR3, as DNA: TGTGCCAGCAGCCACGTATCTTCCCAGGGAGGCTATGGCTACACCTTC.

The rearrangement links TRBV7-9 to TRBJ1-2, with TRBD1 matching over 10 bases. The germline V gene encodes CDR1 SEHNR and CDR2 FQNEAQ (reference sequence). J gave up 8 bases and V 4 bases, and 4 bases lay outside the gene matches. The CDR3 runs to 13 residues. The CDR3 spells CASSSDRGQGYTF. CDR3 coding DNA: TGTGCCAGCAGCTCAGACAGGGGGCAAGGCTACACCTTC.

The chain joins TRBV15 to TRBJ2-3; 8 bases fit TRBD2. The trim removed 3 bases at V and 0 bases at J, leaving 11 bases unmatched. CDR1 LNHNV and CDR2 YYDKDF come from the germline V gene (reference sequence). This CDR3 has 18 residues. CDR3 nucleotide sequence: TGTGCCACCAGCAGTGGGGGGGCGGGGGGATCTAGCACAGATACGCAGTATTTT. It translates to CATSSGGAGGSSTDTQYF. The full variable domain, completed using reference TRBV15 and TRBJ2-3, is DAMVIQNPRYQVTQFGKPVTLSCSQTLNHNVMYWYQQKSSQAPKLLFHYYDKDFNNEADTPDNFQSRRPNTSFCFLDIRSPGLGDTAMYLCATSSGGAGGSSTDTQYFGPGTRLTVL.

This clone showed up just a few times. The CDR3: CASSPPVEEYGYTF. CDR3 DNA: TGTGCCAGTAGTCCCCCCGTTGAGGAGTATGGCTACACCTTC. The genes are TRBV19 and TRBJ1-2; D not certain. The CDR3 totals 14 residues. Trimming removed 5 bases at V and 5 bases at J, with 15 bases between. Germline V gives CDR1 LNHDA, CDR2 SQIVND (reference sequence).

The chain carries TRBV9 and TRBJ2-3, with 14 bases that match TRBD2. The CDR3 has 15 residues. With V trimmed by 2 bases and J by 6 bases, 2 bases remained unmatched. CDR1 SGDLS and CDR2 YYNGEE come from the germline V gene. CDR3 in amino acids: CASSVGTSGSDTQYF. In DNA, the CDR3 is TGTGCCAGCAGCGTGGGGACTAGCGGGAGTGATACGCAGTATTTT.

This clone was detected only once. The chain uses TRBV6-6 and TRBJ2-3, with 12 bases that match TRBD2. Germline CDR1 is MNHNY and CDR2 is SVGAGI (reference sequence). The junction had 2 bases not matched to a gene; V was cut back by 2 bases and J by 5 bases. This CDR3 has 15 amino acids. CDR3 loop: CASSYTSGGRDTQYF. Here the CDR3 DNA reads TGTGCCAGCAGTTACACTAGCGGGGGGAGAGATACGCAGTATTTT.

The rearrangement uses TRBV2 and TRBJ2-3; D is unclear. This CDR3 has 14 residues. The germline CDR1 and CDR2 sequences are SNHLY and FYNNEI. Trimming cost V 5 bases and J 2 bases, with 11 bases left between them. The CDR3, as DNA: TGTGCCAGCAGTCGAACCCTACCCACAGATACGCAGTATTTT. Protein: CASSRTLPTDTQYF.

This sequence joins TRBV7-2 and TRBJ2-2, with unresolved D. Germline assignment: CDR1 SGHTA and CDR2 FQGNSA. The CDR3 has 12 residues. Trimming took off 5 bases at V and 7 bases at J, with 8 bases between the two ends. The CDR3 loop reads CASSTLIGELFF. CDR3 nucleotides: TGTGCCAGCAGCACCCTAATCGGGGAGCTGTTTTTT.

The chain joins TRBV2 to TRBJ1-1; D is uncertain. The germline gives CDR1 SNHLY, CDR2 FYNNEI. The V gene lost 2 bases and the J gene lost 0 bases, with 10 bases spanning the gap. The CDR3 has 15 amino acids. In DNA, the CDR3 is TGTGCCAGCAGTGAAATGGCGGGAATGAACACTGAAGCTTTCTTT. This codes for CASSEMAGMNTEAFF.

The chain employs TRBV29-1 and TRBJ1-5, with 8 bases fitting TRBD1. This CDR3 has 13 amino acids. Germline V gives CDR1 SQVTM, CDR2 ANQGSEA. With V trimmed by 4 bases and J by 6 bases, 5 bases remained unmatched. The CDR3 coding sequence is TGCAGCGTTGGGACAGGGCTCGGTCAGCCCCAGCATTTT. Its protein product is CSVGTGLGQPQHF.

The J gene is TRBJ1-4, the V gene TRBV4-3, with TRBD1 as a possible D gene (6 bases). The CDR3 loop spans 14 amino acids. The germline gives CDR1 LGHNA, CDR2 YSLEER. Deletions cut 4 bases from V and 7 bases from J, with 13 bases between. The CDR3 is CASSRQGWGEKLFF. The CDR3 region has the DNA TGCGCCAGCAGCCGTCAGGGGTGGGGTGAAAAACTGTTTTTT.

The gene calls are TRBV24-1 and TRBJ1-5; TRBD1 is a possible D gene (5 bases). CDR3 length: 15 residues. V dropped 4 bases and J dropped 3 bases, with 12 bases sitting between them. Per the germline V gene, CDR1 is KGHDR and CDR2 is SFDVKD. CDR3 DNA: TGTGCCACCAGTGAGCAGGGTAGGGTCAATCAGCCCCAGCATTTT. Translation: CATSEQGRVNQPQHF.

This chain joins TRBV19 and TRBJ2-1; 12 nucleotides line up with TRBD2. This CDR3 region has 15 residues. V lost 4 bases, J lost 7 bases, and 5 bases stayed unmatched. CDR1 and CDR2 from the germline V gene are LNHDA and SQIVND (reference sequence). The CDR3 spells CASSTVGLAGNEQFF. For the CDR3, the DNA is TGTGCCAGTAGTACGGTTGGACTAGCGGGGAATGAGCAGTTCTTC.

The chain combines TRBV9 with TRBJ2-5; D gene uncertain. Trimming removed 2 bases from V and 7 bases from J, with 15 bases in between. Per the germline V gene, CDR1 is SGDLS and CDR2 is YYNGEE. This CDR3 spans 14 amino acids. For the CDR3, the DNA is TGTGCCAGCAGCGTTAGCAAGAGTTATGGGACCCAGTACTTC. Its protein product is CASSVSKSYGTQYF.

The CDR3 sequence is CASSDGTGDYEQYF. The CDR3 region has the DNA TGTGCCAGCAGTGATGGGACAGGGGATTACGAGCAGTACTTC. The rearrangement uses TRBV6-1 and TRBJ2-7; 10 bases are a match to TRBD1. From germline, CDR1 is MNHNS and CDR2 SASEGT. The junction had 3 bases not matched to a gene; V was cut back by 3 bases and J by 4 bases. The CDR3 spans 14 residues.

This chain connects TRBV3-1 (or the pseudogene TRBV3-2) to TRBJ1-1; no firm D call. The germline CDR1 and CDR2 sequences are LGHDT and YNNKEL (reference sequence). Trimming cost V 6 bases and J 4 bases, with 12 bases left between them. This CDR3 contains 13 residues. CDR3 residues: CASSSAAGTEAFF. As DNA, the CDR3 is TGTGCCAGCAGTTCCGCGGCGGGCACTGAAGCTTTCTTT.

The CDR3 sequence: CASSPSGEGSNQPQHF. The DNA of the CDR3 is TGTGCCAGCAGTCCGTCGGGGGAGGGGAGCAATCAGCCCCAGCATTTT. This chain connects TRBV6-6 to TRBJ1-5; maybe TRBD1 (5 bases). This CDR3 contains 16 residues. Trimming shortened V by 5 bases and J by 1 base, and 15 bases separated the two germline ends. CDR1 MNHNY and CDR2 SVGAGI come from the germline V gene (reference sequence).

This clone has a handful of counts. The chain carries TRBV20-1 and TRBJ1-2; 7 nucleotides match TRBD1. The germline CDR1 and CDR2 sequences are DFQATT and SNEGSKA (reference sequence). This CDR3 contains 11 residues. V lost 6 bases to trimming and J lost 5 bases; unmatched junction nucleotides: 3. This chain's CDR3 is CSAGGQYGYTF. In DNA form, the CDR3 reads TGCAGTGCGGGGGGACAGTATGGCTACACCTTC.

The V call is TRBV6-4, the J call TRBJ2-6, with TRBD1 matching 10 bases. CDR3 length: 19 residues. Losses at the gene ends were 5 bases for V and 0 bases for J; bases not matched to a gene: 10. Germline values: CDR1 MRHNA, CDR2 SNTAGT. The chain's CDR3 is CASSRLPGQGPSGANVLTF. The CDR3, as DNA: TGTGCCAGCAGTAGACTACCGGGACAGGGGCCCTCTGGGGCCAACGTCCTGACTTTC.

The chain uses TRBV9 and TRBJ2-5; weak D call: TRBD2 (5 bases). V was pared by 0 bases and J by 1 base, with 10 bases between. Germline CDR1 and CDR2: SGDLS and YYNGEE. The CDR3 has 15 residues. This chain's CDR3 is CASSVGSGLQETQYF. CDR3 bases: TGTGCCAGCAGCGTAGGAAGCGGCCTCCAAGAGACCCAGTACTTC.

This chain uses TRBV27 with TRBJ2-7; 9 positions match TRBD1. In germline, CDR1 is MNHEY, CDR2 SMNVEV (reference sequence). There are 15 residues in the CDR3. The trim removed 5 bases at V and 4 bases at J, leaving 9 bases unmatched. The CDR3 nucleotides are TGTGCCAGCAGTCTACAGGGGGCAAATAGTTACGAGCAGTACTTC. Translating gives CASSLQGANSYEQYF.